This T cell receptor beta chain derives from a study of beta chain features in type 1 diabetes. With respect to this clone: No antigen is known for it.

Sequenced material consisted of expressed TCRB transcripts (all of the isolated RNA was reverse transcribed). Repertoires were generated with immunoSEQ multiplex PCR, while TCRdb's copy carries only in-frame clones and drops some. The table includes about 160,000 clones, approximately 62% detected once. V was clipped by 0 bases and J by 0 bases, with 6 bases between them. Per the germline V gene, CDR1 is SGHVS and CDR2 is FNYEAQ. There are 14 residues in the CDR3. Study-wide results and limits: PCR may have favored shorter templates equally in patients and controls. Any HLA effect on TCRB rearrangement was left unresolved by small sub-analyses. A moderate, significant TCRB CDR3 shortening appeared in type 1 diabetes across four CD4+ subsets.

The sequenced material came from naive CD4+ T cells from blood. This receptor was obtained from a man aged 25 to 40 with type 1 diabetes. The V call is TRBV7-6, the J call TRBJ2-7; D gene unclear. The CDR3 region has the DNA TGTGCCAGCAGCTTAGCTCTTAGCTCCTACGAGCAGTACTTC. Translation: CASSLALSSYEQYF.